This T cell receptor (delta chain) was captured in a study of γδ T cells in repeated Plasmodium falciparum infection. Study background: Malaria-naive adults were infected with P. falciparum NF54 four times over roughly 600 days.

Study observations and caveats: Many TCRgamma sequences overlapped between individuals in stable Vgamma9/Vdelta2+ repertoires.

TCRdb re-processed the multiplex PCR reads using CATT. The repertoire holds 75,000 to 95,000 delta-chain clones, with 0.8% to 1% as singletons. The CDR3 extends over 19 amino acids. CDR1 and CDR2 from the germline V gene are GEAIGNYY and EKD. V dropped 3 bases and J dropped 3; count of bases not matched to a gene: 16. As concerns this clone: Antigen unknown. For this DNA, TCRdb reports the protein of a much larger clone, which diverges at residues 5 and 14, most likely from a read error; the protein presented here is translated directly from the DNA.

Vgamma9/Vdelta2+ and Vdelta2-negative gammadelta T cells were flow-sorted from PBMC for bulk sequencing. The TCR sequence derives from a pool of human donors (malaria-infected and uninfected, not separated). Sequenced sample: gamma-delta T cells from blood. This sequence joins TRDV2 and TRDJ1; 12 bases are shared with TRDD3. Since TCRdb gives no J gene, matching the DNA to germline was used here to assign it. The CDR3 sequence: CACDATPVLGDTAADKLIF. The CDR3 coding sequence is TGTGCCTGTGACGCCACTCCCGTACTGGGGGATACTGCCGCCGATAAACTCATCTTT.